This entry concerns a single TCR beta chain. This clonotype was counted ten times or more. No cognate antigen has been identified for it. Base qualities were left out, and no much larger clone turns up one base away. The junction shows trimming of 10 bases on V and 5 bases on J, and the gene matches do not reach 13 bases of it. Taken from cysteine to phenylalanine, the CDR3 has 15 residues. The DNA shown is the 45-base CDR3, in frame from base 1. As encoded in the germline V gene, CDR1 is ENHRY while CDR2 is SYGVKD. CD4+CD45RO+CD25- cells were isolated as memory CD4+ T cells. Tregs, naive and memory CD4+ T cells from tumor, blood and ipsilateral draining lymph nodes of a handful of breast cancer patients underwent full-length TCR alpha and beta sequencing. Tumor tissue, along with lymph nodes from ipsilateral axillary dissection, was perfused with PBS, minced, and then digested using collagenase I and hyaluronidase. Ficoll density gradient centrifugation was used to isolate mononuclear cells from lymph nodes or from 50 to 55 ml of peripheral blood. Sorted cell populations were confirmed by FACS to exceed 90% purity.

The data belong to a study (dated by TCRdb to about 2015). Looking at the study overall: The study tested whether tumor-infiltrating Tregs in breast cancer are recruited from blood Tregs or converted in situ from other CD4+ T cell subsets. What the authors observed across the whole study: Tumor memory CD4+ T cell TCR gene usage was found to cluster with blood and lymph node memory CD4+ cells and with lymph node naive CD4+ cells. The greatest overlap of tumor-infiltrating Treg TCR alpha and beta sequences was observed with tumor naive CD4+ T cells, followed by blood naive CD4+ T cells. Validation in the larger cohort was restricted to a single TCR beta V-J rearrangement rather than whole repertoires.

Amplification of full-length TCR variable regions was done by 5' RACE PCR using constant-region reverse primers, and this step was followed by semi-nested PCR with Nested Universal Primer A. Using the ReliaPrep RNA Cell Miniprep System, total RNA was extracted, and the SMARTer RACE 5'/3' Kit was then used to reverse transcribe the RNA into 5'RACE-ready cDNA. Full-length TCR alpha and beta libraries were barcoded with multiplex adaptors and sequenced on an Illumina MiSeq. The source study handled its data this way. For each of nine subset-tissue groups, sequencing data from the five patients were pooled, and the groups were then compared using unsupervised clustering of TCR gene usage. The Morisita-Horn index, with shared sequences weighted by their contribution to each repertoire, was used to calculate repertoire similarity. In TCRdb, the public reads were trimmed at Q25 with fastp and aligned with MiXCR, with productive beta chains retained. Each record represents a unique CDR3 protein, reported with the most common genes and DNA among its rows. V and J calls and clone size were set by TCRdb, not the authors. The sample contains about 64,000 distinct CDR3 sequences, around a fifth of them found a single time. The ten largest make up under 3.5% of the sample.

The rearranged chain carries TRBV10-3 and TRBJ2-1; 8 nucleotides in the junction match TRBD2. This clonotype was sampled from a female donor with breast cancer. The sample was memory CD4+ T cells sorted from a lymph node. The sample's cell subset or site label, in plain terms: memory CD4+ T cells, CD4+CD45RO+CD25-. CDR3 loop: CATQPGLAGNNEQFF. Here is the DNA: TGTGCCACCCAACCAGGGTTAGCGGGAAACAATGAGCAGTTCTTC.